A single sample gave rise to the 25 T cell receptor beta chains below, sequenced in a study of vaccination and CD4 T cells after COVID-19. Cultured CD4+ T-cell DNA underwent Oncomine TCR Beta short-read sequencing. Each CDR3 protein is one row after TCRdb ran MiXCR on the PCR reads. The sample lists under 8,000 distinct CDR3 sequences, 50% to 75% occurring once. No antigens are known for them. Treatment defined: roughly 10-day PBMC culture with coronavirus spike peptide pools or control peptides (ViraFEST assay). What was sequenced was CD4+ T cells from blood, cultured in vitro. The receptors come from a human donor who had recovered from COVID-19.

The chain recombines TRBV10-1 with TRBJ2-2; TRBD2 matches at 8 bases. The germline CDR1 and CDR2 sequences are WNHNN and SYGVQD (reference sequence). Trimming removed 5 bases from V and 5 bases from J; junction bases left unmatched: 4. The CDR3 consists of 14 residues. For the CDR3, the DNA is TGCGCCAGCAGTCAGACTAGCGTGACCGGGGAGCTGTTTTTT. Encoded protein: CASSQTSVTGELFF.

The V and J genes are TRBV4-1 and TRBJ1-3; D is ambiguous. V lost 1 base and J 0 bases, leaving 7 bases between the germline ends. Germline V gives CDR1 MGHRA, CDR2 YSYEKL. The CDR3 length is 15 residues. This CDR3 reads CASSQAASSGNTIYF. CDR3 DNA: TGCGCCAGCAGCCAAGCGGCGTCCTCTGGAAACACCATATATTTT.

This clonotype appeared a few times. The chain joins TRBV11-2 to TRBJ2-5; TRBD1 or TRBD2 may be the D gene (6 bases each). Germline-derived CDR1 and CDR2 are SGHAT and FQNNGV. V gave up 3 bases and J gave up 5 bases, with 13 bases separating them. The CDR3 spans 14 residues. DNA for the CDR3: TGTGCCAGCAGCTTCGTGGGGGGCGGGGAGACCCAGTACTTC. Translation gives CASSFVGGGETQYF.

The gene calls are TRBV7-9 and TRBJ2-3, with TRBD2 matching over 8 bases. The CDR3 runs 17 residues. Germline V gene lookup returns CDR1 SEHNR and CDR2 FQNEAQ (reference sequence). V was pared by 5 bases and J by 0 bases, with 10 bases of the junction left unmatched. CDR3: CASSPGATSGSTDTQYF. In DNA form, the CDR3 reads TGTGCCAGCAGCCCGGGGGCCACTAGCGGTAGCACAGATACGCAGTATTTT.

The chain joins TRBV6-1 to TRBJ1-2; TRBD1 might be the D (6 bases). This CDR3 comprises 15 residues. Germline V lookup: CDR1 MNHNS, CDR2 SASEGT. The germline V and J ends were trimmed by 5 bases and 6 bases, with 19 bases remaining between them. The CDR3 DNA is TGTGCCAGCAGTCCCGCAGGGGCTAAGAGCCATGGCTACACCTTC. It specifies CASSPAGAKSHGYTF.

The rearrangement links TRBV28 to TRBJ1-6; a weak D match, TRBD1 (5 bases). This CDR3 comprises 15 residues. The germline V gene encodes CDR1 MDHEN and CDR2 SYDVKM. V lost 2 bases, J lost 5 bases, and 10 bases lay in between. DNA for the CDR3: TGTGCCAGCAGTTTAGGGGGTGGAAATAATTCACCCCTCCACTTT. This translates into CASSLGGGNNSPLHF.

This clonotype was seen just once. CDR3 residues: CSAREAGREQYF. The CDR3 DNA is TGCAGTGCTAGAGAGGCAGGGCGAGAGCAGTACTTC. The chain has TRBV20-1 and TRBJ2-7, with D possibly TRBD1 on 5 matching bases. Germline V gene data show CDR1 as DFQATT and CDR2 as SNEGSKA (reference sequence). The CDR3 sequence is 12 residues long. V gave up 0 bases and J gave up 7 bases, with 10 bases separating them.

V usage is TRBV20-1 and J usage is TRBJ2-5, with 8 bases identical to TRBD2. This CDR3 spans 15 amino acids. Germline V gives CDR1 DFQATT, CDR2 SNEGSKA (reference sequence). V trimming: 4 bases; J trimming: 3 bases; junction bases outside the gene matches: 10. CDR3 region: CSAKIPSGPKETQYF. The CDR3 DNA sequence: TGCAGTGCTAAAATCCCTAGCGGGCCGAAAGAGACCCAGTACTTC.

The chain recombines TRBV5-1 with TRBJ1-2; D possibly corresponds to TRBD1 (6 bases). Germline values: CDR1 SGHRS, CDR2 YFSETQ. The ends were cut back, 1 base at V and 7 bases at J, with 14 bases in the middle. CDR3 length: 14 amino acids. Here the CDR3 reads CASSLTGKQGGYTF. CDR3 in DNA: TGCGCCAGCAGCTTGACAGGGAAACAGGGTGGCTACACCTTC. The full variable domain, completed using reference TRBV5-1 and TRBJ1-2, is KAGVTQTPRYLIKTRGQQVTLSCSPISGHRSVSWYQQTPGQGLQFLFEYFSETQRNKGNFPGRFSGRQFSNSRSEMNVSTLELGDSALYLCASSLTGKQGGYTFGSGTRLTVV.

The chain combines TRBV4-3 with TRBJ1-1, with D possibly being TRBD1 (6 bases). The germline V and J ends were trimmed by 0 bases and 9 bases, with 14 bases remaining between them. The length of the CDR3 is 14 residues. CDR1 is LGHNA, CDR2 YSLEER, per germline. The CDR3 DNA follows: TGCGCCAGCAGCCAAGAGGGGGGGCCTCGTAAAGCTTTCTTT. Translating it yields CASSQEGGPRKAFF.

V and J are TRBV20-1 and TRBJ2-7, with 9 bases aligning to TRBD1. V lost 6 bases and J lost 5; bases outside the gene matches: 8. Germline loops: CDR1 DFQATT, CDR2 SNEGSKA (reference sequence). The CDR3 consists of 13 residues. The CDR3 sequence is CSAQTGGTNEQYF. CDR3 in DNA: TGCAGTGCCCAGACAGGGGGTACGAACGAGCAGTACTTC.

This clonotype was seen more than once but under ten times. The V and J genes are TRBV25-1 and TRBJ2-2; 7 bases agree with TRBD2. Trimming cost V 11 bases and J 5 bases; bases outside gene matches: 5. The CDR3 has 12 residues. CDR1 and CDR2 from the germline V gene are MGHDK and SYGVNS. The CDR3 DNA reads as TGTGCCGGGGGGGACGGGACCGGGGAGCTGTTTTTT. This encodes CAGGDGTGELFF.

This rearrangement joins TRBV28 to TRBJ1-4, with D possibly matching TRBD1 (5 bases). The germline V gene encodes CDR1 MDHEN and CDR2 SYDVKM. Trimming cost V 4 bases and J 6 bases, with 15 bases left between them. This CDR3 comprises 15 residues. This CDR3 is CASSSRPRGDEKLFF. CDR3 nucleotide sequence: TGTGCCAGCAGTTCGCGACCCCGGGGGGATGAAAAACTGTTTTTT.

CDR3 region: CASSQSGGINSPLHF. The CDR3 nucleotides are TGCGCCAGCAGTCAATCTGGCGGAATTAATTCACCCCTCCACTTT. This chain links TRBV23-1 with TRBJ1-6; no clear D gene. TRBV23-1 is noted as an ORF with a role that remains uncertain. CDR3 length equals 15 residues. The V end was cut by 0 bases, the J end by 6 bases, with 9 bases between.

The chain couples TRBV27 to TRBJ1-1; D ambiguous. V was pared by 3 bases and J by 1 base, with 6 bases between. The CDR3 extends over 13 amino acids. From germline, CDR1 is MNHEY and CDR2 SMNVEV (reference sequence). In nucleotides, the CDR3 is TGTGCCAGCAGTTTGGCGCGGAACACTGAAGCTTTCTTT. Translating gives CASSLARNTEAFF.

The chain uses TRBV19 and TRBJ1-5, with TRBD1 matching over 7 bases. After removal of 9 bases from V and 4 bases from J, the junction contained 12 bases not matched to a gene. This CDR3 region has 15 residues. Per the germline V gene, CDR1 is LNHDA and CDR2 is SQIVND (reference sequence). The CDR3 is CARPKPRDSNQPQHF. DNA for the CDR3: TGTGCCAGGCCGAAGCCCCGGGACAGTAATCAGCCCCAGCATTTT.

In this sample, this clonotype is large. The J gene is TRBJ1-6, the V gene TRBV6-1; D call uncertain. CDR1 and CDR2 from the germline V gene are MNHNS and SASEGT. This CDR3 has 11 residues. V was clipped by 6 bases and J by 7 bases, with 4 bases between them. The CDR3 spells CASRENSPLHF. CDR3 DNA: TGTGCCAGCAGGGAAAATTCACCCCTCCACTTT.

Only a few counts were recorded for this clonotype. The chain uses TRBV20-1 and TRBJ2-5; 7 nucleotides align to TRBD2. Germline CDR1 and CDR2: DFQATT and SNEGSKA (reference sequence). The CDR3 contains 13 residues. Trimming cost V 4 bases and J 5 bases; bases outside gene matches: 7. The CDR3, as DNA: TGCAGTGCTACAACCGGGACTATGGAGACCCAGTACTTC. Its protein product is CSATTGTMETQYF.

This sequence joins TRBV15 and TRBJ2-7; D unresolved. CDR1 and CDR2 (germline): LNHNV, YYDKDF (reference sequence). This CDR3 is built from 17 residues. The ends were cut back, 1 base at V and 5 bases at J, with 21 bases in the middle. The CDR3 loop is CATSRGTTGRGAHEQYF. CDR3 bases: TGTGCCACCAGCAGAGGGACCACGGGCCGAGGAGCCCACGAGCAGTACTTC.

The chain has TRBV7-9 and TRBJ2-5; 8 bases are shared with TRBD1. The CDR3 is 16 amino acids. V lost 6 bases and J lost 2; bases outside the gene matches: 11. CDR1 is SEHNR and CDR2 is FQNEAQ in the germline V gene (reference sequence). CDR3 DNA sequence: TGTGCCAGCAGAACCGATTTGCGGACAGGGCAAGAGACCCAGTACTTC. Translated: CASRTDLRTGQETQYF.

The chain carries TRBV27 and TRBJ1-6; 9 positions match TRBD1. The germline gives CDR1 MNHEY, CDR2 SMNVEV (reference sequence). This CDR3 has 17 amino acids. V lost 1 base and J lost 7; bases outside the gene matches: 8. In nucleotides, the CDR3 is TGTGCCAGCAGTTTATTCGGGACAGGGCTAGGAAATTCACCCCTCCACTTT. Residues: CASSLFGTGLGNSPLHF.

The V gene is TRBV5-1, the J gene TRBJ2-2; 11 bases are a match to TRBD2. This CDR3 spans 15 amino acids. CDR1 and CDR2 from the germline V gene are SGHRS and YFSETQ. The trim removed 4 bases at V and 6 bases at J, leaving 5 bases unmatched. For the CDR3, the DNA is TGCGCCAGCAGCCTTCCTAGCGGGGGGCCCGGGGAGCTGTTTTTT. Its protein is CASSLPSGGPGELFF.

The chain uses TRBV10-3 and TRBJ1-5; D is unclear. Per the germline V gene, CDR1 is ENHRY and CDR2 is SYGVKD. Trimming took 5 bases from V and 0 from J, leaving 2 bases between them. This CDR3 region has 12 residues. Here the CDR3 reads CAISSSNQPQHF. CDR3 coding DNA: TGTGCCATCAGTAGTAGCAATCAGCCCCAGCATTTT.

The chain joins TRBV19 to TRBJ2-1, with 8 bases aligning to TRBD1. V lost 10 bases, J lost 4 bases, and 12 bases stayed unmatched. Germline CDR1 reads LNHDA; CDR2 reads SQIVND (reference sequence). This CDR3 has 15 amino acids. The chain's CDR3 is CATSRTGTRYNEQFF. DNA of the CDR3: TGTGCCACTTCGAGGACAGGGACTCGTTACAATGAGCAGTTCTTC.

The CDR3 nucleotides read TGCAGTGCTAGAGAGGCGGGACAGTACAATGAGCAGTTCTTC. Protein sequence: CSAREAGQYNEQFF. The chain uses TRBV20-1 and TRBJ2-1; D is perhaps TRBD1 (7 bases). Trimming pared 0 bases from V and 4 bases from J, leaving 10 bases between. The length of the CDR3 is 14 residues. Germline CDR1 reads DFQATT; CDR2 reads SNEGSKA (reference sequence).